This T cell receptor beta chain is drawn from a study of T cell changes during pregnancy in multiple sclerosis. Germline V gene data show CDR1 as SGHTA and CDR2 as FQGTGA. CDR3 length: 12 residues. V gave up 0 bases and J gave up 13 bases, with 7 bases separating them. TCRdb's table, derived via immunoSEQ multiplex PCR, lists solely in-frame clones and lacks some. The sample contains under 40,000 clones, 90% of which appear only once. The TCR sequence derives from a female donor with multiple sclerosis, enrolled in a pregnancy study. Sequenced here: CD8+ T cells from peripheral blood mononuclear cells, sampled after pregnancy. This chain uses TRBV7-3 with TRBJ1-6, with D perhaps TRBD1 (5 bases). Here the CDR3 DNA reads TGTGCCAGCAGCTTAACCGGGGGGCCCCTCCACTTT. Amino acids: CASSLTGGPLHF.